The 27 T cell receptor beta chains below come from one sample, sequenced in a study of breast tumors, draining lymph nodes, adjacent tissues. In TCRdb, the multiplex PCR reads were re-called with MiXCR into one record per CDR3 protein. The sample lists under 300,000 distinct CDR3 sequences, 34% occurring once. Samples came from axillary lymph nodes draining the breast cancer. The source material was axillary lymph node tissue. The receptors originated from a female donor with breast cancer. Some clones in this sample may be carry-over from other donors' samples.

Many counts were recorded for this clonotype. The rearrangement uses TRBV7-8 and TRBJ1-2; TRBD1 agrees at 10 bases. The CDR3 sequence is 14 residues long. V gave up 1 base and J gave up 5 bases; unmatched junction bases: 1. The V gene's germline CDR1 is SGHVS and CDR2 FQNEAQ. In nucleotides, the CDR3 is TGTGCCAGCAGCTTAGGGACAGGGGGTTATGGCTACACCTTC. This gives the protein CASSLGTGGYGYTF.

This clonotype has a handful of counts. This chain connects TRBV7-9 to TRBJ1-1; D remains unclear. V was pared by 1 base and J by 0 bases, with 6 bases between. Germline-derived CDR1 and CDR2 are SEHNR and FQNEAQ (reference sequence). The CDR3 is 14 amino acids. The CDR3 DNA is TGTGCCAGCAGCTTAGGGACCGTGAACACTGAAGCTTTCTTT. Translation gives CASSLGTVNTEAFF.

This clonotype was recorded many times. V usage is TRBV3-1 and J usage is TRBJ2-1; D gene unclear. In germline, CDR1 is LGHDT, CDR2 YNNKEL (reference sequence). V gave up 1 base and J gave up 6 bases, with 7 bases separating them. The CDR3 runs to 13 residues. This CDR3 is CASSQAAVNEQFF. The CDR3 DNA is TGTGCCAGCAGCCAAGCGGCGGTCAATGAGCAGTTCTTC.

This clonotype was seen a few times. V and J are TRBV6-2 or TRBV6-3 and TRBJ2-7, with D possibly being TRBD1 or TRBD2 (5 bases each). V shed 7 bases and J shed 2 bases, with 12 bases lying between them. The germline V gene has CDR1 MNHEY and CDR2 SVGEGT. This CDR3 is built from 13 residues. CDR3 in amino acids: CASIKGPTYEQYF. In DNA, the CDR3 is TGTGCCAGCATTAAGGGACCAACCTACGAGCAGTACTTC.

The chain links TRBV7-9 to TRBJ2-3, with 8 bases aligning to TRBD2. The germline V gene has CDR1 SEHNR and CDR2 FQNEAQ (reference sequence). J was trimmed by 6 bases and V by 5 bases; bases with no gene match: 7. The CDR3 covers 14 residues. Here the CDR3 DNA reads TGTGCCAGCAGCCAGCGGGGGACGGGGGATACGCAGTATTTT. Protein product: CASSQRGTGDTQYF.

This clonotype was detected many times. The chain combines TRBV2 with TRBJ2-5; 11 nucleotides match TRBD2. J lost 5 bases, V lost 4 bases, and 6 bases had no gene match. This CDR3 region has 15 residues. The germline V gene encodes CDR1 SNHLY and CDR2 FYNNEI. CDR3 bases: TGTGCCAGCAGTGCTCTTAGCGGGGGGGCCGAGACCCAGTACTTC. The encoded protein is CASSALSGGAETQYF.

To note about this clonotype: One end of the junction does not line up with germline, which may come from a read error. The chain carries TRBV7-9 and TRBJ2-2, with 7 bases fitting TRBD1. Germline V gives CDR1 SEHNR, CDR2 FQNEAQ (reference sequence). This CDR3 is 15 amino acids long. CDR3 sequence (DNA): TGTGCCAGCAGCTTGGGGGCAGGGGGAACCGGGGAGCTGCTTTTT. It translates to CASSLGAGGTGELLF. Full variable domain (rest looked up from reference TRBV7-9 and TRBJ2-2): DTGVSQNPRHKITKRGQNVTFRCDPISEHNRLYWYRQTLGQGPEFLTYFQNEAQLEKSRLLSDRFSAERPKGSFSTLEIQRTEQGDSAMYLCASSLGAGGTGELLFGEGSRLTVL.

This clonotype was recorded at least ten times. The rearrangement uses TRBV6-5 and TRBJ1-6, with TRBD1 as a possible D gene (6 bases). Germline V gene data show CDR1 as MNHEY and CDR2 as SVGAGI. V shed 5 bases and J shed 6 bases, with 17 bases lying between them. The CDR3 extends over 16 amino acids. The CDR3 nucleotides are TGTGCCAGCAGTGCCCCGGGGGGGGCGGGTAATTCACCCCTCCACTTT. This translates into CASSAPGGAGNSPLHF.

This clonotype has only a few counts. This sequence may be a read error, since a much larger clone differs from it by one base. The chain combines TRBV20-1 with TRBJ2-7; 9 positions match TRBD1. CDR1 is DFQATT and CDR2 is SNEGSKA in the germline V gene (reference sequence). The CDR3 consists of 14 residues. V was clipped by 4 bases and J by 6 bases; unmatched bases: 10. This CDR3 is CSATRDRVSPEQYF. Written as DNA, the CDR3 is TGCAGTGCTACACGGGACAGGGTAAGCCCCGAGCAGTACTTC.

The rearrangement links TRBV29-1 to TRBJ1-2, with D perhaps TRBD1 (6 bases). The CDR3 length is 15 residues. The V end was cut by 4 bases, the J end by 4 bases, with 19 bases between. Germline-derived CDR1 and CDR2 are SQVTM and ANQGSEA. In DNA, the CDR3 is TGCAGCGTTGGGAGCGGGCTGACAGGAGGCTATGGCTACACCTTC. Translated, it gives CSVGSGLTGGYGYTF.

The rearrangement links TRBV2 to TRBJ2-1, with 7 bases that match TRBD1. J gave up 4 bases and V 5 bases, and 5 bases lay outside the gene matches. The germline CDR1 and CDR2 sequences are SNHLY and FYNNEI. The CDR3 spans 14 residues. CDR3 in amino acids: CASSPGQYYNEQFF. The CDR3, as DNA: TGTGCCAGCAGTCCGGGACAGTATTACAATGAGCAGTTCTTC.

The chain employs TRBV6-5 and TRBJ2-7, with TRBD2 identical over 9 bases. This CDR3 contains 15 residues. V shed 4 bases and J 3 bases; nucleotides not matched to a gene: 7. Germline lookup yields CDR1 MNHEY and CDR2 SVGAGI. The CDR3: CASSFSAGGYYEQYF. In nucleotides, the CDR3 is TGTGCCAGCAGTTTCTCAGCGGGGGGATACTACGAGCAGTACTTC.

This clonotype has a count of ten or more. The chain combines TRBV7-3 with TRBJ2-1; D not resolved. V dropped 3 bases and J dropped 5 bases, with 14 bases sitting between them. CDR1 is SGHTA and CDR2 is FQGTGA in the germline V gene. The CDR3 length is 15 residues. CDR3 in amino acids: CASSFGVGPDNEQFF. The CDR3 DNA is TGTGCCAGCAGCTTTGGGGTAGGGCCTGACAATGAGCAGTTCTTC.

This chain links TRBV20-1 with TRBJ2-5; D tentatively reads TRBD1 or TRBD2 (6 bases each). V was shortened by 0 bases and J by 6 bases, with 20 bases between the two germline ends. Germline assignment: CDR1 DFQATT and CDR2 SNEGSKA (reference sequence). The CDR3 loop spans 16 amino acids. CDR3 nucleotide sequence: TGCAGTGCTAGAGAGCTGGGAGCTAGGGGGGTTCAGACCCAGTACTTC. Translated: CSARELGARGVQTQYF.

Remarks on this clonotype: This clone may be a read error of a much larger clone one base away. The rearrangement uses TRBV19 and TRBJ2-5; D is unclear. Germline V gene sequence: CDR1 LNHDA, CDR2 SQIVND (reference sequence). CDR3 size: 13 residues. In DNA form, the CDR3 reads TGTGCCTGTAGTATAGAAGGGTTAGAGACCCAGTACTTC. It specifies CACSIEGLETQYF.

Remarks on this clonotype: One end of the junction varies from germline; a read error may be responsible. The gene calls are TRBV7-9 and TRBJ2-7, with a possible D match to TRBD1 (6 bases). This CDR3 has 14 amino acids. From germline, CDR1 is SEHNR and CDR2 FQNEAQ (reference sequence). The CDR3 loop reads CASSANRVSHEQYF. The DNA of the CDR3 is TGTGCCAGCAGCGCAAACAGGGTCTCCCACGAGCAGTACTTC.

The table lists this clonotype with many counts. This sequence joins TRBV5-1 and TRBJ2-1; 12 nucleotides agree with TRBD2. Trimming took 0 bases from V and 7 from J; bases not matched to a gene: 2. Germline V lookup: CDR1 SGHRS, CDR2 YFSETQ. The CDR3 covers 15 residues. CDR3 sequence: CASSLEGTSGNEQFF. In nucleotides, the CDR3 is TGCGCCAGCAGCTTGGAGGGGACTAGCGGGAATGAGCAGTTCTTC.

This clonotype was detected ten times or more. The chain couples TRBV20-1 to TRBJ2-5; 12 bases line up with TRBD2. V lost 2 bases and J lost 4; bases outside the gene matches: 8. CDR1 and CDR2 from the germline V gene are DFQATT and SNEGSKA (reference sequence). This CDR3 comprises 16 residues. Written as DNA, the CDR3 is TGCAGTGCTAGATCCGGACTAGCGGGATTGGCAGAGACCCAGTACTTC. This codes for CSARSGLAGLAETQYF.

This clonotype was picked up many times. The genes are TRBV29-1 and TRBJ2-5; D remains ambiguous. From germline, CDR1 is SQVTM and CDR2 ANQGSEA. V lost 6 bases to trimming and J lost 7 bases, with 12 bases between them. The CDR3 length is 11 residues. The CDR3 coding sequence is TGCAGCGTACGGGCTAAAGGGACCCAGTACTTC. This translates into CSVRAKGTQYF.

This chain uses TRBV20-1 with TRBJ2-2; a possible D gene is TRBD2 (6 bases). Per germline, CDR1 DFQATT and CDR2 SNEGSKA (reference sequence). The ends were cut back, 5 bases at V and 7 bases at J, with 17 bases in the middle. The CDR3 length is 14 residues. CDR3 coding DNA: TGCAGTGCTCAATCAGAGGGTAGCGGCGGGGAGCTGTTTTTT. Protein product: CSAQSEGSGGELFF.

This clonotype was observed many times. This sequence joins TRBV19 and TRBJ2-2; 8 nucleotides line up with TRBD1. V gave up 4 bases and J gave up 7 bases; unmatched junction bases: 8. This CDR3 comprises 15 residues. The V gene's germline CDR1 is LNHDA and CDR2 SQIVND (reference sequence). The CDR3 is CASSTRRGRDGELFF. The DNA of the CDR3 is TGTGCCAGTAGTACTCGCAGGGGGCGCGACGGGGAGCTGTTTTTT.

This clonotype was seen ten or more times. The chain uses TRBV6-6 and TRBJ1-5, with TRBD1 matching 7 bases. Germline CDR1 is MNHNY and CDR2 is SVGAGI (reference sequence). The CDR3 has 14 residues. Unmatched junction bases numbered 4, after V lost 5 bases and J lost 3 bases. CDR3 protein: CASSQGQLNQPQHF. CDR3 sequence (DNA): TGTGCCAGCAGTCAGGGACAGCTCAATCAGCCCCAGCATTTT.

This clonotype was seen a single time. The rearrangement uses TRBV9 and TRBJ1-6; a weak D match, TRBD1 (5 bases). Looked up from germline, CDR1 is SGDLS and CDR2 is YYNGEE. This CDR3 is built from 13 residues. Trimming stripped 0 bases from V and 8 bases from J, with 6 bases between. Here the CDR3 reads CASSVAGDSPLHF. The DNA of the CDR3 is TGTGCCAGCAGCGTAGCGGGGGATTCACCCCTCCACTTT.

This clonotype was observed at least ten times. The rearrangement joins TRBV5-1 to TRBJ2-1; D is uncertain. Germline V gene data show CDR1 as SGHRS and CDR2 as YFSETQ. Trimming removed 7 bases at V and 8 bases at J, with 19 bases between. The CDR3 extends over 14 amino acids. The CDR3 loop is CASGRRAVHDEQFF. Written as DNA, the CDR3 is TGCGCCAGCGGCCGTCGGGCAGTGCATGATGAGCAGTTCTTC.

This chain links TRBV7-3 with TRBJ2-7; 9 bases are shared with TRBD1. This CDR3 region has 9 residues. Per germline, CDR1 SGHTA and CDR2 FQGTGA. CDR3 sequence reads: CASSLGTGV. The CDR3 DNA reads as TGTGCCAGCAGCTTGGGGACAGGGGTC.

The gene calls are TRBV15 and TRBJ2-1; 10 nucleotides align to TRBD2. CDR1 is LNHNV, CDR2 YYDKDF, per germline (reference sequence). The CDR3 length is 15 residues. Unmatched junction bases numbered 6, after V lost 8 bases and J lost 2 bases. Here the CDR3 DNA reads TGTGCCACCTCAGCTAGCGGGGGACCCTACAATGAGCAGTTCTTC. Translation: CATSASGGPYNEQFF.

The chain has TRBV6-5 and TRBJ2-5; 8 positions agree with TRBD1. The CDR3 consists of 14 residues. Looked up from germline, CDR1 is MNHEY and CDR2 is SVGAGI. After removal of 5 bases from V and 5 bases from J, the junction contained 7 bases not matched to a gene. The CDR3 is CASSHPRGPETQYF. CDR3 DNA: TGTGCCAGCAGTCACCCCAGGGGGCCGGAGACCCAGTACTTC.